What follows are 5 T cell receptor beta chains derived from one specimen sequenced in a study of blood T cell repertoires in COVID-19. TCRdb's table, derived via immunoSEQ multiplex PCR, lists solely in-frame clones and lacks some. The sample lists over 95,000 clones; around 84% were seen once. Sequencing was carried out using peripheral blood. The receptor source for this set is a woman aged 60-75 years with acute or convalescent COVID-19.

The chain recombines TRBV5-1 with TRBJ1-5, with D hard to call. Trimming cost V 0 bases and J 7 bases, with 8 bases left between them. The CDR3 totals 13 residues. Looked up from germline, CDR1 is SGHRS and CDR2 is YFSETQ. This CDR3 is CASSLGGDQPQHF. The CDR3 nucleotides read TGCGCCAGCAGCTTGGGGGGAGACCAGCCCCAGCATTTT.

The chain carries TRBV6-5 and TRBJ1-4; D ambiguous. Deletions cut 5 bases from V and 0 bases from J, with 10 bases between. The CDR3 spans 15 residues. CDR1 and CDR2 from the germline V gene are MNHEY and SVGAGI. The CDR3 protein is CASSRIGPTNEKLFF. CDR3 coding DNA: TGTGCCAGCAGTCGTATTGGGCCAACTAATGAAAAACTGTTTTTT.

The chain links TRBV1 to TRBJ2-3; the table's D call TRBD2 went unverified against the DNA. TRBV1 is a recognized pseudogene. The CDR3 has 15 residues. CDR3 nucleotides: TGCACCAGCAGCCCCCATGGACTAGCCGGGGATACGCAGTATTTT. Its protein product is CTSSPHGLAGDTQYF.

This clone showed up just a few times. The chain carries TRBV11-2 and TRBJ1-2, with 9 bases matching TRBD1. V lost 5 bases, J lost 7 bases, and 8 bases stayed unmatched. CDR1 and CDR2 from the germline V gene are SGHAT and FQNNGV. The CDR3 is 14 amino acids. CDR3 in amino acids: CASSHPRDRVGYTF. As DNA, the CDR3 is TGTGCCAGCAGCCACCCCCGGGACAGGGTTGGCTACACCTTC.

The sample holds a few counts of this clone. In DNA form, the CDR3 reads TGTGCCAGCAGTTTAACTCCCGACTGGAGCTCCTACAATGAGCAGTTCTTC. Residues: CASSLTPDWSSYNEQFF. The chain uses TRBV27 and TRBJ2-1; D not certain. This CDR3 region has 17 residues. Germline V gene lookup returns CDR1 MNHEY and CDR2 SMNVEV (reference sequence). The ends were cut back, 2 bases at V and 0 bases at J, with 14 bases in the middle.